Reported below is one TCR beta chain. Per germline, CDR1 KGHSH and CDR2 LQKENI. This CDR3 comprises 14 residues. The ends lost 5 bases at V and 0 bases at J; junction bases unmatched: 3. A multiplex PCR was run with 60 Vbeta primers and 13 Jbeta primers. The assay was immunoSEQ multiplex PCR, and TCRdb's table has in-frame clones only and misses some. The sample holds over 95,000 clones, approximately 80% seen once. This record belongs to a study of cytomegalovirus exposure and HLA in healthy donors. Study information: An early release of data contained approximately 80 million unique TCRs, which came from HLA-typed donors.

V is TRBV18 and J is TRBJ2-5; 7 bases align to TRBD1. The origin of this receptor is a middle-aged man in good health and CMV-seropositive. Sequenced input: PBMCs. The CDR3 DNA reads as TGTGCCAGCTCATCGACAGGGTACCAAGAGACCCAGTACTTC. Residues: CASSSTGYQETQYF. Full variable domain (outside the CDR3, taken from reference TRBV18 and TRBJ2-5): NAGVMQNPRHLVRRRGQEARLRCSPMKGHSHVYWYRQLPEEGLKFMVYLQKENIIDESGMPKERFSAEFPKEGPSILRIQQVVRGDSAAYFCASSSTGYQETQYFGPGTRLLVL.